The entry that follows covers one TCR beta chain sequence. This entry belongs to a study of blood T cell repertoires in COVID-19. As originally analysed: Reference gene primer amplification gave nucleated cell count estimates. The data were produced by immunoSEQ multiplex PCR, yet TCRdb's version contains in-frame clones alone and is incomplete. V and J calls and clone size are given by that table; D and trimming were obtained from the DNA. The sample lists more than 65,000 clones; about nine tenths were seen once. V lost 5 bases, J lost 1 base, and 8 bases lay in between. This CDR3 is built from 14 residues. CDR1 and CDR2 from the germline V gene are MRHNA and SNTAGT.

Source material: peripheral blood. The chain uses TRBV6-4 and TRBJ2-2; no clear D. The source is a man aged 50 to 59 with active COVID-19. CDR3 DNA sequence: TGTGCCAGCAGTCCTCGAGGGAACACCGGGGAGCTGTTTTTT. It encodes CASSPRGNTGELFF.